The 5 T cell receptor beta chains below all came from one sample that was sequenced in a study of T cell changes during pregnancy in multiple sclerosis. Sequencing used immunoSEQ multiplex PCR; TCRdb keeps in-frame clones, though not all of them. Of around 88,000 clones in the sample, approximately 90% were seen once. This specimen consisted of peripheral blood, obtained in the first trimester of pregnancy. The receptors here all came from a female donor with multiple sclerosis, enrolled in a pregnancy study.

The V gene is TRBV2, the J gene TRBJ1-1; 8 bases are a match to TRBD1. V lost 6 bases and J lost 6; bases outside the gene matches: 12. The CDR3 extends over 15 amino acids. CDR1 and CDR2 from the germline V gene are SNHLY and FYNNEI. The CDR3 region has the DNA TGTGCCAGCAGGCCCCCCGGACAGGGCTTTTCTGAAGCTTTCTTT. Translated: CASRPPGQGFSEAFF.

This clone was seen a single time. The rearrangement uses TRBV9 and TRBJ2-7; 7 bases fit TRBD2. Germline CDR1 SGDLS, CDR2 YYNGEE. The CDR3 has 15 amino acids. The trim removed 0 bases at V and 3 bases at J, leaving 6 bases unmatched. The CDR3 nucleotides are TGTGCCAGCAGCGTAGCCTCTAGCGGAAACTACGAGCAGTACTTC. This translates into CASSVASSGNYEQYF.

The genes are TRBV5-3 and TRBJ2-3, with 9 bases identical to TRBD2. TRBV5-3 is an ORF, and what it does is uncertain. V shed 1 base and J 0 bases; nucleotides not matched to a gene: 6. The CDR3 has 17 amino acids. The CDR3 DNA is TGTGCCAGAAGCTTGCCACGACTAGCGGAAAGCACAGATACGCAGTATTTT. This translates into CARSLPRLAESTDTQYF.

This chain joins TRBV28 and TRBJ1-5; D not resolved. The CDR3 is made up of 14 amino acids. Trimming pared 6 bases from V and 5 bases from J, leaving 14 bases between. The germline gives CDR1 MDHEN, CDR2 SYDVKM. The chain's CDR3 is CASRPFGRDQPQHF. For the CDR3, the DNA is TGTGCCAGCAGACCTTTCGGGCGGGATCAGCCCCAGCATTTT.

This rearrangement joins TRBV6-5 to TRBJ2-1; 7 nucleotides match TRBD2. The V gene end was trimmed by 4 bases and the J gene end by 9 bases; junction bases not matched to a gene: 3. The CDR3 spans 12 residues. CDR1 is MNHEY and CDR2 is SVGAGI in the germline V gene. The DNA for the CDR3 is TGTGCCAGCAGTTTGGGGGAGGGTGAGCAGTTCTTC. It is translated as CASSLGEGEQFF.